This record looks at one T cell receptor beta chain sequence and its context. Source study methods: Estimation of nucleated cell counts was performed using reference gene primer amplification. The data were produced by immunoSEQ multiplex PCR, yet TCRdb's version contains in-frame clones alone and is incomplete. D and trimming come from the DNA, and the V and J calls and clone size come from that table. The sample contains around 160,000 clones, around nine tenths of which appear only once. The J segment lost 7 bases and the V segment lost 5 bases, leaving 10 bases of the junction unmatched. This CDR3 has 15 amino acids. Germline CDR1 is MNHEY and CDR2 is SVGAGI. The sample comes from a study of blood T cell repertoires in COVID-19. Background on the study: Sources were T cells, B-cell-depleted T cells, or PBMCs; the material itself was cDNA or gDNA.

The sequenced sample consisted of peripheral blood. The receptor's source is a human donor in a cohort sampled during active COVID-19. This chain links TRBV6-5 with TRBJ2-7; TRBD1 matches at 11 bases. CDR3 DNA sequence: TGTGCCAGCAGTCCGACCGGACAGGGGGCAAGAGAGCAGTACTTC. Its translation is CASSPTGQGAREQYF.